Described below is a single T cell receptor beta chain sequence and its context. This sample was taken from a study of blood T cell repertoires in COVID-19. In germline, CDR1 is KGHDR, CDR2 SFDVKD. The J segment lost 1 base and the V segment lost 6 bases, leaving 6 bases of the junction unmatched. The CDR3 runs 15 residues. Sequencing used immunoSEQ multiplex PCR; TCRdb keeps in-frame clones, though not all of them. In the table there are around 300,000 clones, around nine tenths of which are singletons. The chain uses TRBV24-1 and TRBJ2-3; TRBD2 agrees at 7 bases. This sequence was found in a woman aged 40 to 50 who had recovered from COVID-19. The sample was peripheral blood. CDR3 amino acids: CATSFPAGGTDTQYF. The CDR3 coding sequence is TGTGCCACCAGTTTCCCGGCGGGAGGCACAGATACGCAGTATTTT.